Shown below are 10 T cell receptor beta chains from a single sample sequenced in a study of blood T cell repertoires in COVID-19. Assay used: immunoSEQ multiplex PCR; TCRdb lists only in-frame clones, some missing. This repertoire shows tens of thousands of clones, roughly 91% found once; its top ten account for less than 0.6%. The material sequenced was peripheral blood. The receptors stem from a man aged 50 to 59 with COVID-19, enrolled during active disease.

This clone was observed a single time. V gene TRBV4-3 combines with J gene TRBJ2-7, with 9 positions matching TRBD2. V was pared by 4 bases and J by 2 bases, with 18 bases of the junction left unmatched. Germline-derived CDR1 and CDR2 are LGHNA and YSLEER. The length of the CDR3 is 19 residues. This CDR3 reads CASSRYPGASGILTYEQYF. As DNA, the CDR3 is TGCGCCAGCAGCCGATACCCTGGGGCTAGCGGGATATTGACCTACGAGCAGTACTTC.

CDR3 residues: CASRSASFTDTQYF. Written as DNA, the CDR3 is TGTGCCAGCAGATCGGCTAGCTTCACAGATACGCAGTATTTT. J is TRBJ2-3 and V is TRBV28, with D possibly TRBD2 on 5 matching bases. The CDR3 runs 14 residues. The germline V and J ends were trimmed by 6 bases and 2 bases, with 12 bases remaining between them. From germline, CDR1 is MDHEN and CDR2 SYDVKM.

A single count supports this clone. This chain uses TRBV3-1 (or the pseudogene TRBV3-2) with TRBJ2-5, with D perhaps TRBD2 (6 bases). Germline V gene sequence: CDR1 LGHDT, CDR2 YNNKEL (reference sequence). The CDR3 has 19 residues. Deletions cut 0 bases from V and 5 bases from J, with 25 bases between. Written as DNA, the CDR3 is TGTGCCAGCAGCCAAGACTATGGCGGGAACGCCAGACGGTGGGAGACCCAGTACTTC. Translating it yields CASSQDYGGNARRWETQYF.

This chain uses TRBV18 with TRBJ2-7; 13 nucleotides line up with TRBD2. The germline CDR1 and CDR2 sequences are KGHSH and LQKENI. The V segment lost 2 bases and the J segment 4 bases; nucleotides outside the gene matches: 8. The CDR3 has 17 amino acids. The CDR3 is CASSPGLAGDGDYEQYF. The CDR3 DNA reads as TGTGCCAGCTCACCAGGACTAGCGGGAGACGGGGATTACGAGCAGTACTTC.

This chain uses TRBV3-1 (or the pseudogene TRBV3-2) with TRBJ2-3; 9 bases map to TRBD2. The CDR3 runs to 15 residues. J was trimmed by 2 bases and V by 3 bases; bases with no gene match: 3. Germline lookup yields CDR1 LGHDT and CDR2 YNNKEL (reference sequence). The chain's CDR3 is CASSHAGGVTDTQYF. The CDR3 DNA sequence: TGTGCCAGCAGCCATGCGGGGGGGGTCACAGATACGCAGTATTTT.

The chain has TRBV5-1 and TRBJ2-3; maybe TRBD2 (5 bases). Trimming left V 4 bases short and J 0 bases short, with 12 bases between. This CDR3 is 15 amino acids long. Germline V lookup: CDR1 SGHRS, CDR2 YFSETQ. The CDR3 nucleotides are TGCGCCAGCAGCCTGACGGGGTTCAGCACAGATACGCAGTATTTT. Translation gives CASSLTGFSTDTQYF. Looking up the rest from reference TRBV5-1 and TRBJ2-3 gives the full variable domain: KAGVTQTPRYLIKTRGQQVTLSCSPISGHRSVSWYQQTPGQGLQFLFEYFSETQRNKGNFPGRFSGRQFSNSRSEMNVSTLELGDSALYLCASSLTGFSTDTQYFGPGTRLTVL.

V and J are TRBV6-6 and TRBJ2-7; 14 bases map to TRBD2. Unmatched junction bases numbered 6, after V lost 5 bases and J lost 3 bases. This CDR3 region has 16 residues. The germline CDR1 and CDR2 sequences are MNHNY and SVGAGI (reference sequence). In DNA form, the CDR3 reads TGTGCCAGCAGTGCGGGACTAGCGGGAGCGGGCTACGAGCAGTACTTC. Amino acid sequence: CASSAGLAGAGYEQYF.

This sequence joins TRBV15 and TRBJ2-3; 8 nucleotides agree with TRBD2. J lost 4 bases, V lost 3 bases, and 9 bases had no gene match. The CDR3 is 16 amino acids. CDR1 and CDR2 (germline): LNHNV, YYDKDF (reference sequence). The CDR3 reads CATSRSGVAGSDTQYF. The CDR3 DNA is TGTGCCACCAGCAGGAGCGGAGTAGCGGGATCAGATACGCAGTATTTT.

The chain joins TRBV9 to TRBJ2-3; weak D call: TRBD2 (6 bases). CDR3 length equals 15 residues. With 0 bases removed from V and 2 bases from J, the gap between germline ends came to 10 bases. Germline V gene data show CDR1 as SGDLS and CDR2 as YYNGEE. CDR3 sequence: CASSVAPSATDTQYF. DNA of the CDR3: TGTGCCAGCAGCGTAGCTCCTAGCGCCACAGATACGCAGTATTTT. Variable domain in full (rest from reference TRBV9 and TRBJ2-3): DSGVTQTPKHLITATGQRVTLRCSPRSGDLSVYWYQQSLDQGLQFLIQYYNGEERAKGNILERFSAQQFPDLHSELNLSSLELGDSALYFCASSVAPSATDTQYFGPGTRLTVL.

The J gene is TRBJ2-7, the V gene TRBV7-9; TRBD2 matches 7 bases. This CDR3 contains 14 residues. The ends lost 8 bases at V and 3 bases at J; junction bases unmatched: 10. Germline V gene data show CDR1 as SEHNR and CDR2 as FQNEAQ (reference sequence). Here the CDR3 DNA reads TGTGCCAGCGGGATTCACGGGGGGAGCTACGAGCAGTACTTC. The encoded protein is CASGIHGGSYEQYF.